The clone carrying this TCR beta chain was detected many times. The CDR3 is 12 amino acids. V shed 6 bases and J shed 12 bases, with 14 bases lying between them. CDR1 is MDHEN and CDR2 is SYDVKM in the germline V gene. This sample was included in a study of identical twins. TCRdb processed the 5' RACE reads anew with MiXCR; each CDR3 protein has one entry. This table holds 200,000 to 250,000 distinct CDR3 sequences, about 13% found once. Another study also made use of these data, one on yellow fever vaccine responses in identical twins.

The rearrangement uses TRBV28 and TRBJ1-4, with D uncertain. The sequenced sample was memory (CD45RO+) T cells sorted from blood. This receptor was taken from a young woman in good health. The CDR3 DNA follows: TGTGCCAGCAGCTCCTTTTCGAAGGAACTGTTTTTT. It specifies CASSSFSKELFF.